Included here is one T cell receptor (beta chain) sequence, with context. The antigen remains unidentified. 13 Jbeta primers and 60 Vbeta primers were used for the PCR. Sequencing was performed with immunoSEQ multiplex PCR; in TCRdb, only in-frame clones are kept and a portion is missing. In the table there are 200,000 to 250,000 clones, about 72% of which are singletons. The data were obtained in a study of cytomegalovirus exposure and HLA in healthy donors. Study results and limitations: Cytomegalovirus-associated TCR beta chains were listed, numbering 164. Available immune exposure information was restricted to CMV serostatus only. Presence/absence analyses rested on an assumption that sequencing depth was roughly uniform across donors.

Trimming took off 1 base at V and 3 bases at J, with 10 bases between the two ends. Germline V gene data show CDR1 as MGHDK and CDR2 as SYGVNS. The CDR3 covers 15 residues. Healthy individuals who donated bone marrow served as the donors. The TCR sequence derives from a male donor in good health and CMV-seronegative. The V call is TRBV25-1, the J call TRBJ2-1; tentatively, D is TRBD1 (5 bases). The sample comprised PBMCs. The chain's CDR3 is CASSESAGYYNEQFF. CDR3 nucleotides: TGTGCCAGCAGTGAATCGGCAGGGTACTACAATGAGCAGTTCTTC.